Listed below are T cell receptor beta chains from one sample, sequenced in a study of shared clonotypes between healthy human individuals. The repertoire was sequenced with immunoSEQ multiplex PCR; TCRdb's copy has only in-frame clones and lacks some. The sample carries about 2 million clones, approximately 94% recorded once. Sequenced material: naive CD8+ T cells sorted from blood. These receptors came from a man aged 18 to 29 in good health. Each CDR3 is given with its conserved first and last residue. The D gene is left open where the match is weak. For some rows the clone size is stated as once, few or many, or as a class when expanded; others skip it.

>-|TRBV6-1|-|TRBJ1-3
TGTGCCAGCAGTGAATCCTACAGCTCTGGAAACACCATATATTTT
CASSESYSSGNTIYF
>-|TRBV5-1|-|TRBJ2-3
TGCGCCAGCAGCTACTGGGGCCGTCTGGAGCAAGATACGCAGTATTTT
CASSYWGRLEQDTQYF
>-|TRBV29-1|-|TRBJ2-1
TGCAGCGTTGAACTCGACAGGAGCTCCTACAATGAGCAGTTCTTC
CSVELDRSSYNEQFF
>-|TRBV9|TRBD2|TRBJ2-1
TGTGCCAGCAGCGGAACTAGCGGGACCTACAATGAGCAGTTCTTC
CASSGTSGTYNEQFF
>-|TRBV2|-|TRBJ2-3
TGTGCCAGCAGTGAATCGGCGCCAGGGATGGTTACAGATACGCAGTATTTT
CASSESAPGMVTDTQYF
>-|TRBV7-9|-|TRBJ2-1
TGTGCCAGCAGCCCCGAGGGTGAGCAGTTCTTC
CASSPEGEQFF
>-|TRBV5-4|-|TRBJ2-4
TGTGCCAGCAGCCAGGAGTCCAAAAACATTCAGTACTTC
CASSQESKNIQYF
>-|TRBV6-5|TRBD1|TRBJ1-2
TGTGCCAGCAGTTACCCGGGACAGGGGGGAGGAGGCTACACCTTC
CASSYPGQGGGGYTF
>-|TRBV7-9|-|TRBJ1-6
TGTGCCAGCAGCTTCGGGGAATCACCCCTCCACTTT
CASSFGESPLHF
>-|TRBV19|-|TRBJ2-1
TGTGCCAGTAGTATCGGGCGGGGATACAATGAGCAGTTCTTC
CASSIGRGYNEQFF
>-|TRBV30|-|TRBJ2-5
TGTGCCTGGAGTCCGTTGACGGGGTGGGAAGAGACCCAGTACTTC
CAWSPLTGWEETQYF
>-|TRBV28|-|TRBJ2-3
TGTGCCAGCAGTTTTCCAGGGTCAGGGGATACGCAGTATTTT
CASSFPGSGDTQYF
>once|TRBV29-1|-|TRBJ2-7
TGCAGCGTTGTAGACAGCACCTACGAGCAGTACTTC
CSVVDSTYEQYF
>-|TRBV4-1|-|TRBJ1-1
TGCGCCAGCACCCTGGGGGGCACTGAAGCTTTCTTT
CASTLGGTEAFF
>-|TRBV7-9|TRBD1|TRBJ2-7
TGTGCCAGCAGCCTGGGACAGGGGGCGCAAGAGCAGTACTTC
CASSLGQGAQEQYF
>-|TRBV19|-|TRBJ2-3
TGTGCCAGTACCGGGGCGAGCACAGATACGCAGTATTTT
CASTGASTDTQYF
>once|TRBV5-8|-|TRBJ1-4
TGTGCCAGCAGCCCGGGCCTTTCTACCACTAATGAAAAACTGTTTTTT
CASSPGLSTTNEKLFF
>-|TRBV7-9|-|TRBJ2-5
TGTGCCAGCTCTCGTCCTGATCTGGCCCAAGAGACCCAGTACTTC
CASSRPDLAQETQYF
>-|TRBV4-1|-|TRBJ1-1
TGCGCCAGCAGCCAAGGGCGGGGCTTGAACACTGAAGCTTTCTTT
CASSQGRGLNTEAFF
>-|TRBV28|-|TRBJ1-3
TGTGCCAGCAGACACGACCGGGAGGGTACTAGAAACACCATATATTTT
CASRHDREGTRNTIYF
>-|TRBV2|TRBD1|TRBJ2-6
TGTGCCAGCAGTGAAGTGGGACAGGGCGCTGGGGCCAACGTCCTGACTTTC
CASSEVGQGAGANVLTF
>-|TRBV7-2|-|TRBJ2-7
TGTGCCAGCAGCTTAGACGGGGGTTACGAGCAGTACTTC
CASSLDGGYEQYF
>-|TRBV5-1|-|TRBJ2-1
TGCGCCAGCAGCCCGCAGGGGAATGAGCAGTTCTTC
CASSPQGNEQFF
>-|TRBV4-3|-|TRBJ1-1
TGCGCCAGCAGCCAAATAATACAGGGCGTCACTGAAGCTTTCTTT
CASSQIIQGVTEAFF
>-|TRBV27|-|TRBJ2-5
TGTGCCAGCGCCGCGTTGGGCCAAGAGACCCAGTACTTC
CASAALGQETQYF
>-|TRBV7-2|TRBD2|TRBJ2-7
TGTGCCAGCAGCCCTTTCGGGACTAACGGATACGAGCAGTACTTC
CASSPFGTNGYEQYF
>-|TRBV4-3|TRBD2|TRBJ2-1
TGCGCCAGCAGCCAAGTACTAGCGGGGAGCTCCTACAATGAGCAGTTCTTC
CASSQVLAGSSYNEQFF
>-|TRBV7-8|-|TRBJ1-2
TGTGCCAGCAGCTTAGCGCTCGGAACAGAGACGAACTATGGCTACACCTTC
CASSLALGTETNYGYTF
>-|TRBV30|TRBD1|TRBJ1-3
TGTGCCTGGAGGGACAGGGATTTTGGAAACACCATATATTTT
CAWRDRDFGNTIYF
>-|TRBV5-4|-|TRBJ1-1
TGTGCCAGCTGGGGGGGGACGGTTGAAGCTTTCTTT
CASWGGTVEAFF
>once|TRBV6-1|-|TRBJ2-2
TGTGCCAGCAGCTGGGTCGGAGTGAACACCGGGGAGCTGTTTTTT
CASSWVGVNTGELFF
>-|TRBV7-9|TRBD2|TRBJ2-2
TGTGCCAGCAGTTTACCCGGACTAGCGGGATCTCCGAACACCGGGGAGCTGTTTTTT
CASSLPGLAGSPNTGELFF
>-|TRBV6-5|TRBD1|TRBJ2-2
TGTGCCAGCAGTTATCAGGGGGCGAGCGGGGAGCTGTTTTTT
CASSYQGASGELFF
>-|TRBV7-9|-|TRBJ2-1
TGTGCCAGCAGCTTAGCGCGGCTTCCCTCCTACAATGAGCAGTTCTTC
CASSLARLPSYNEQFF
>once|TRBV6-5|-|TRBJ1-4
TGTGCCAGCAGTCCCATGGGGGAAGCTAATGAAAAACTGTTTTTT
CASSPMGEANEKLFF
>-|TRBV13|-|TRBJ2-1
TGTGCCAGCAGCTTACCGGGGAGCTCCTACAATGAGCAGTTCTTC
CASSLPGSSYNEQFF
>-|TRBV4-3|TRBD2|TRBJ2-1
TGCGCCAGCAGCCAAGATGGTCTAGCGGGAGGGCTGGAGCAGTTCTTC
CASSQDGLAGGLEQFF
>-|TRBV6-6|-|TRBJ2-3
TGTGCCAGCACCCCACTAGCTTTCACAGATACGCAGTATTTT
CASTPLAFTDTQYF